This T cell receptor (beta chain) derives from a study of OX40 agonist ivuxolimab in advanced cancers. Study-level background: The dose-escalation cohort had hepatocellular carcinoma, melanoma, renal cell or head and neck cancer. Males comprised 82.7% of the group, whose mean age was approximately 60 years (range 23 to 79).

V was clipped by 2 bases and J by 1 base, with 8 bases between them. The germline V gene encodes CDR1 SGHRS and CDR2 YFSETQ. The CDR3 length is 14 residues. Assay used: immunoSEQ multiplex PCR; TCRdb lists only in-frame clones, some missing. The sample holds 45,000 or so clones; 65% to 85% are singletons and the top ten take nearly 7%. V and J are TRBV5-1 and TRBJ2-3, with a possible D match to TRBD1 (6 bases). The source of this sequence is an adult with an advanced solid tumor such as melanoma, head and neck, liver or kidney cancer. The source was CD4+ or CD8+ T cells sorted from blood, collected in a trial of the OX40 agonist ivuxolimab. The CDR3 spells CASSFWTGTDTQYF. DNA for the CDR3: TGCGCCAGCAGCTTCTGGACAGGCACAGATACGCAGTATTTT.